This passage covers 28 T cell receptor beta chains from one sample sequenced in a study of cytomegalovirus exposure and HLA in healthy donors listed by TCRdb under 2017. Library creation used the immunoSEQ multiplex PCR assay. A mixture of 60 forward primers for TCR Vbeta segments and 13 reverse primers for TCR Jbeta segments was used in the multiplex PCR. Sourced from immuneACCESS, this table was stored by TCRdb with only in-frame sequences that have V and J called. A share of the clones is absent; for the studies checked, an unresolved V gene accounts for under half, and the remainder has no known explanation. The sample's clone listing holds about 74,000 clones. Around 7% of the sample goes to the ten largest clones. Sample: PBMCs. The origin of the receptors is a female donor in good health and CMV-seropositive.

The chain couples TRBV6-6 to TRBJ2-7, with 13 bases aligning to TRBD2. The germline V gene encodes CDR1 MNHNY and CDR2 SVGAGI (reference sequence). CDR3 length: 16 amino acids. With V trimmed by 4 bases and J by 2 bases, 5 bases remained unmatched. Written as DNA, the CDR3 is TGTGCCAGCAGTTTCCGGACTAGCGGGAGTACCTACGAGCAGTACTTC. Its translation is CASSFRTSGSTYEQYF.

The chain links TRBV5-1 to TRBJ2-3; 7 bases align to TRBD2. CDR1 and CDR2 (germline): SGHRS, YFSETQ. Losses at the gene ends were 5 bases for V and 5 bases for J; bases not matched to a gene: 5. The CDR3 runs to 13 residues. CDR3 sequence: CASRPGGIDTQYF. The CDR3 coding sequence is TGCGCCAGCAGGCCGGGAGGTATAGATACGCAGTATTTT.

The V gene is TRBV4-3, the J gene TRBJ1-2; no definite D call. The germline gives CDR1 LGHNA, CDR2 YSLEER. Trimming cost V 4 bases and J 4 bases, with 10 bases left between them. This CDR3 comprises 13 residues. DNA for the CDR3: TGCGCCAGCAGCCGCGGTTTGGGCTATGGCTACACCTTC. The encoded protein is CASSRGLGYGYTF.

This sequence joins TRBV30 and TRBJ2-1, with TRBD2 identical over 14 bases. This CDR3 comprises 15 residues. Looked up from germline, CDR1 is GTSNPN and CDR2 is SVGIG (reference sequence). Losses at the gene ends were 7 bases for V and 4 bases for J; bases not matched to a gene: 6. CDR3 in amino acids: CASTSGGANYNEQFF. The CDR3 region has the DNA TGTGCCTCGACTAGCGGGGGGGCGAATTACAATGAGCAGTTCTTC.

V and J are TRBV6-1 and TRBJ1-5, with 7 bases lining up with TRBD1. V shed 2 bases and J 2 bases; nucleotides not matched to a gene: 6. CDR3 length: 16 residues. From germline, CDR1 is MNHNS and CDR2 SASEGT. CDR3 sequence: CASSESPGGGNQPQHF. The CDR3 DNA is TGTGCCAGCAGTGAATCGCCAGGGGGAGGCAATCAGCCCCAGCATTTT.

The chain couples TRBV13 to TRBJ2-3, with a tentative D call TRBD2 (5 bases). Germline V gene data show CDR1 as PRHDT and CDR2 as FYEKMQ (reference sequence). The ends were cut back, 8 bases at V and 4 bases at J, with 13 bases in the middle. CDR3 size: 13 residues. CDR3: CASSERGPDTQYF. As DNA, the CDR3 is TGTGCCAGCTCGGAAAGAGGGCCAGATACGCAGTATTTT.

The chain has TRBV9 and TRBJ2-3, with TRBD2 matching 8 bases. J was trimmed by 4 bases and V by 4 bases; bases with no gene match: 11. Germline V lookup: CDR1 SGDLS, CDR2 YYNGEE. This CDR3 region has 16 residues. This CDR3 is CASSPLGGRSADTQYF. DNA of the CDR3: TGTGCCAGCAGCCCCCTAGGCGGGAGGAGCGCAGATACGCAGTATTTT.

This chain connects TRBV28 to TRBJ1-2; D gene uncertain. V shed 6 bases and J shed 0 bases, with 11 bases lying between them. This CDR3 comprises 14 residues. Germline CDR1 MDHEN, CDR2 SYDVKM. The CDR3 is CASSLPSANYGYTF. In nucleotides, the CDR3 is TGTGCCAGCAGCCTACCTTCCGCTAACTATGGCTACACCTTC.

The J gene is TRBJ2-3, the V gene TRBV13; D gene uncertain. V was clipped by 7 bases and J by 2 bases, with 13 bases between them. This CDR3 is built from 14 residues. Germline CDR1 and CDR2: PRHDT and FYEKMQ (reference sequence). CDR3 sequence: CASKETTVTDTQYF. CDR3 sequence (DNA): TGTGCCAGCAAGGAGACCACCGTCACAGATACGCAGTATTTT.

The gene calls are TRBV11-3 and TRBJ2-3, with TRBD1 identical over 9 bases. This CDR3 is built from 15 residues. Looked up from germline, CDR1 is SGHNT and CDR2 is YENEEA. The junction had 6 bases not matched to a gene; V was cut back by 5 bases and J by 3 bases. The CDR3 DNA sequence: TGTGCCAGCAGCCTAACAGGGGGCTGGACAGATACGCAGTATTTT. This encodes CASSLTGGWTDTQYF.

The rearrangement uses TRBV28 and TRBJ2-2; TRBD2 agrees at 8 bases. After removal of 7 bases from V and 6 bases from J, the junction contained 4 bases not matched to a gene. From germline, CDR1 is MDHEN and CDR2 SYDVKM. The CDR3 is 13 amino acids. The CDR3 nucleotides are TGTGCCAGCATCTCGGGAGGGCCCGGGGAGCTGTTTTTT. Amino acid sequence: CASISGGPGELFF.

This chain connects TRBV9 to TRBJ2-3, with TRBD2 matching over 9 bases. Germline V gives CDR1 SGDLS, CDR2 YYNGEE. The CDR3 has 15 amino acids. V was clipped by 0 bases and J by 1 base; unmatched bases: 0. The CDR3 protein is CASSVVAGGTDTQYF. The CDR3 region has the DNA TGTGCCAGCAGCGTAGTAGCGGGGGGCACAGATACGCAGTATTTT.

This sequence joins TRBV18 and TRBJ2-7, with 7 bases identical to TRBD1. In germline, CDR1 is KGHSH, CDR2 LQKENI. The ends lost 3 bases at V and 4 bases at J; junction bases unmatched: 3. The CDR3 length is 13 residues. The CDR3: CASSPQGVYEQYF. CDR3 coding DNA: TGTGCCAGCTCACCCCAGGGGGTGTACGAGCAGTACTTC.

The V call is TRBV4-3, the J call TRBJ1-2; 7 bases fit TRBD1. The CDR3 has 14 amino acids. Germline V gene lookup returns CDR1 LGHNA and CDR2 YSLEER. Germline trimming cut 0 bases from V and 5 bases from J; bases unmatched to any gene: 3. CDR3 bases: TGCGCCAGCAGCCAAGATTCAGGGGGATATGGCTACACCTTC. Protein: CASSQDSGGYGYTF.

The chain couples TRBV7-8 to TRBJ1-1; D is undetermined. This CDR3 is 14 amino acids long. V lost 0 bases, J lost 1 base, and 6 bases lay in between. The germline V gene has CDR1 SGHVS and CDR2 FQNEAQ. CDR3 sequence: CASSLAWQNTEAFF. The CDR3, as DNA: TGTGCCAGCAGCTTAGCATGGCAGAACACTGAAGCTTTCTTT.

In DNA, the CDR3 is TGTGCTAGTGGTTTGGTACTCGGGACAGGGGTAGGTGATACGCAGTATTTT. Its translation: CASGLVLGTGVGDTQYF. The chain uses TRBV12-5 and TRBJ2-3; TRBD1 agrees at 10 bases. CDR3 size: 17 residues. Germline V gene lookup returns CDR1 LGHNT and CDR2 FRNRAP. Trimming cost V 0 bases and J 6 bases; bases outside gene matches: 9.

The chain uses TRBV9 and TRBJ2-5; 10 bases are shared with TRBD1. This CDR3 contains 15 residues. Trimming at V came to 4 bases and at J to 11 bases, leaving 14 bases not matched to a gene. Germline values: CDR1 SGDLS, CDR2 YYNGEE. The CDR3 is CASSLGGTGDYEQYF. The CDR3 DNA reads TGTGCCAGCAGCTTGGGAGGGACAGGGGATTATGAGCAGTACTTC.

The CDR3 bases are TGCGCCAGCAGCTTCCGGACAGGGCCAGATACGCAGTATTTT. It yields the protein CASSFRTGPDTQYF. V is TRBV5-1 and J is TRBJ2-3, with TRBD1 identical over 8 bases. The CDR3 extends over 14 amino acids. Germline assignment: CDR1 SGHRS and CDR2 YFSETQ. V gave up 2 bases and J gave up 4 bases; unmatched junction bases: 3.

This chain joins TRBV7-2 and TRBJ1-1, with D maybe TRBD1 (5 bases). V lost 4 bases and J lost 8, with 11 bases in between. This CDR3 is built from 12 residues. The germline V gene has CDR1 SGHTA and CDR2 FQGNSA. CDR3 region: CASSYRGREAFF. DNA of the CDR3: TGTGCCAGCAGCTATAGGGGCAGGGAAGCTTTCTTT.

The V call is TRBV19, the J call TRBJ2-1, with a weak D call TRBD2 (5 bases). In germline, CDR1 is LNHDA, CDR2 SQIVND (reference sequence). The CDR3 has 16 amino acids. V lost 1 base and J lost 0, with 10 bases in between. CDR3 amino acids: CASSIVPGSSYNEQFF. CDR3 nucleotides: TGTGCCAGTAGTATAGTTCCGGGGAGCTCCTACAATGAGCAGTTCTTC.

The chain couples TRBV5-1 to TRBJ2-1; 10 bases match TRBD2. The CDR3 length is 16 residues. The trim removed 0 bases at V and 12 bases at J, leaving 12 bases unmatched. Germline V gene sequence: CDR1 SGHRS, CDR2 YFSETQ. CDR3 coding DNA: TGCGCCAGCAGCTTGGATCTAGCGGGGGTGTCGGGCGGGCAGTTCTTC. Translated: CASSLDLAGVSGGQFF.

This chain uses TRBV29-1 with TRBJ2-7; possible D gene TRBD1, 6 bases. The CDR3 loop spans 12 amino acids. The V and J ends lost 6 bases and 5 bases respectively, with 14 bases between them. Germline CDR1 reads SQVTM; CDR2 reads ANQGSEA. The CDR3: CSVRIQGNEQYF. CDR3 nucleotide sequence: TGCAGCGTGAGGATTCAGGGGAACGAGCAGTACTTC.

The DNA of the CDR3 is TGTGCCAGCAGTGGACAGGGGGTGAGCAATCAGCCCCAGCATTTT. It translates to CASSGQGVSNQPQHF. The chain couples TRBV6-1 to TRBJ1-5, with 9 bases aligning to TRBD1. Germline CDR1 and CDR2: MNHNS and SASEGT. Trimming took 4 bases from V and 1 from J; bases not matched to a gene: 2. The CDR3 is made up of 15 amino acids.

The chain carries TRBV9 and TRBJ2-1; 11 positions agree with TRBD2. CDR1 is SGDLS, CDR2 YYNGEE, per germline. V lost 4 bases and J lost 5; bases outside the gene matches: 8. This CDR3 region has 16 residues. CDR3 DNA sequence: TGTGCCAGCAGCTTCCCACTAGCGGGAGACCACAATGAGCAGTTCTTC. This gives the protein CASSFPLAGDHNEQFF. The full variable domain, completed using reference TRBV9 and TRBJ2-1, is DSGVTQTPKHLITATGQRVTLRCSPRSGDLSVYWYQQSLDQGLQFLIQYYNGEERAKGNILERFSAQQFPDLHSELNLSSLELGDSALYFCASSFPLAGDHNEQFFGPGTRLTVL.

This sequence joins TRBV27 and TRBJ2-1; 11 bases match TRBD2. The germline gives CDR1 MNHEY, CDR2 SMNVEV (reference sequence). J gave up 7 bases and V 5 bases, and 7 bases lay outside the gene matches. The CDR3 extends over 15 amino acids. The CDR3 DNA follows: TGTGCCAGCAGTCCGTTAGCGGGAGGGGGAAATGAGCAGTTCTTC. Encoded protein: CASSPLAGGGNEQFF.

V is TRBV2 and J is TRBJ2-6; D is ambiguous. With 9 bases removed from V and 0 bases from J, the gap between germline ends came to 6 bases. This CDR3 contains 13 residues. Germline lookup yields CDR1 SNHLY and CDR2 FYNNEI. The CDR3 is CASHYSGANVLTF. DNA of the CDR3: TGTGCCAGTCACTACTCTGGGGCCAACGTCCTGACTTTC.

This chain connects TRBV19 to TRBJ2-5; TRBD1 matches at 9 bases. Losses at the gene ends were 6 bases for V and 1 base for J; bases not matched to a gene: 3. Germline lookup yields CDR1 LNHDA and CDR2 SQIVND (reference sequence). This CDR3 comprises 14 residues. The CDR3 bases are TGTGCCAGTAGACGACAGGGGGGCCAAGAGACCCAGTACTTC. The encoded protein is CASRRQGGQETQYF.

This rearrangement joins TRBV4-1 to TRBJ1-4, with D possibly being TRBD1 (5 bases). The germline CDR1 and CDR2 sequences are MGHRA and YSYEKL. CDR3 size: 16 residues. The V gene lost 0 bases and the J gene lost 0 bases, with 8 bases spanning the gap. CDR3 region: CASSQEGGATNEKLFF. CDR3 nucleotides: TGCGCCAGCAGCCAAGAAGGAGGGGCAACTAATGAAAAACTGTTTTTT.